The source of this T cell receptor (beta chain) is a study of cytotoxic CD8 clonotypes in ibrutinib-treated CLL. The repertoire was sequenced with immunoSEQ multiplex PCR; TCRdb's copy has only in-frame clones and lacks some. The sample holds some 130,000 clones, 80% to 95% seen once. This CDR3 is built from 13 residues. The V end lost 5 bases, the J end lost 2 bases, and 9 bases lay between the germline ends. Germline CDR1 reads SGHAT; CDR2 reads FQNNGV. The starting material was PBMCs, obtained after 12 months of ibrutinib treatment. V and J are TRBV11-2 and TRBJ2-5; possible D gene TRBD2, 5 bases. The TCR sequence derives from a human donor with chronic lymphocytic leukemia. The CDR3 here is CASSPAEQETQYF. The CDR3 DNA reads TGTGCCAGCAGCCCAGCGGAGCAAGAGACCCAGTACTTC.